Detailed here is one T cell receptor (beta chain). Its antigen is as yet unknown. The CDR3 has 16 residues. Germline V CDR1 and CDR2: MDHEN, SYDVKM. V shed 3 bases and J shed 0 bases, with 12 bases lying between them. The authors divided CD4+ cells into CD45RA+ naive and CD45RA-negative memory subsets. The data originate from a study of shared clonotypes between healthy human individuals. The overall study: CD8 memory received one plate per donor, CD8 naive two, CD4 memory three and CD4 naive three.

In the original analysis: ImmunoSEQ junction-only sequences lacked quality scores, so their filtering differed. The protocol was immunoSEQ multiplex PCR, while the TCRdb copy is restricted to in-frame clones and leaves out a portion. The V and J calls and clone size come from that table; D and trimming were worked out from the DNA. The sample shows over 2 million clones, roughly 95% of them seen only once. Notes on the study in general: Sharing across four donors was highest in naive CD4 (around 5%) and lowest in memory CD8 (around 0.4%).

This TCR derives from a young man in good health. The source material was naive CD4+ T cells sorted from blood. Indicated subset: CD45RA+ positively selected. The chain is built from TRBV28 and TRBJ1-5; no firm D call. The CDR3 nucleotides are TGTGCCAGCAGTTTTCGGCGTGCGGTTAGCAATCAGCCCCAGCATTTT. It specifies CASSFRRAVSNQPQHF. Combining the CDR3 with reference TRBV28 and TRBJ1-5 gives the whole variable domain DVKVTQSSRYLVKRTGEKVFLECVQDMDHENMFWYRQDPGLGLRLIYFSYDVKMKEKGDIPEGYSVSREKKERFSLILESASTNQTSMYLCASSFRRAVSNQPQHFGDGTRLSIL.